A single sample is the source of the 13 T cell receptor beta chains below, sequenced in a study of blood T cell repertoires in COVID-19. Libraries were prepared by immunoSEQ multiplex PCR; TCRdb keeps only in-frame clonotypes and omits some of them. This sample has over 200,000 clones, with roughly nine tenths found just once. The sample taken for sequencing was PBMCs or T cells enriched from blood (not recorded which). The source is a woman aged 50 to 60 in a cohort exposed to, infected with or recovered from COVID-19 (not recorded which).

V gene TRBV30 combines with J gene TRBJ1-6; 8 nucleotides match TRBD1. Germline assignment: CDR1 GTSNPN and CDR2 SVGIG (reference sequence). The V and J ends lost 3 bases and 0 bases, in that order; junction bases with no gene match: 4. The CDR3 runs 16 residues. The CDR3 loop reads CAWSRQGRSYNSPLHF. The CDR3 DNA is TGTGCCTGGAGCCGACAGGGGCGCTCCTATAATTCACCCCTCCACTTT.

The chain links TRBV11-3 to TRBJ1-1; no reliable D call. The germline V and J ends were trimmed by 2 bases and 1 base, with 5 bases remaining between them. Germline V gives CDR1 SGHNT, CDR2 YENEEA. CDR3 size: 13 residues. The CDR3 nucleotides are TGTGCCAGCAGCTTAAAACAGAACACTGAAGCTTTCTTT. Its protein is CASSLKQNTEAFF.

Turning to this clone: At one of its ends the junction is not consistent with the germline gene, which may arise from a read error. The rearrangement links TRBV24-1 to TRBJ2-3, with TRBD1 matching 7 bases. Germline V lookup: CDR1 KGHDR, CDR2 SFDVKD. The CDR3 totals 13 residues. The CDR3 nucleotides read TGTGCCACCAGTGATTCCGGGACAGTTACGCAGTATTTT. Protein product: CATSDSGTVTQYF.

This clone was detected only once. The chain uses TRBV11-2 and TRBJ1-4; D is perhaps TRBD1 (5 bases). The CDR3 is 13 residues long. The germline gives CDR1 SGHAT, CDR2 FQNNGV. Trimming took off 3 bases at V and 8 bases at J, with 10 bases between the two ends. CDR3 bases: TGTGCCAGCAGCTTTCAGGGTCGGGAAAAACTGTTTTTT. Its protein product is CASSFQGREKLFF.

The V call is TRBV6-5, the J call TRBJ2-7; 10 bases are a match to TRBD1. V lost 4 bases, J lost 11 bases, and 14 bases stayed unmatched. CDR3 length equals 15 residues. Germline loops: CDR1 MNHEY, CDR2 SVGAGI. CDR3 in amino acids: CASSSQSGQGLREYF. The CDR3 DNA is TGTGCCAGCAGTTCCCAATCGGGACAGGGGCTTCGGGAGTACTTC.

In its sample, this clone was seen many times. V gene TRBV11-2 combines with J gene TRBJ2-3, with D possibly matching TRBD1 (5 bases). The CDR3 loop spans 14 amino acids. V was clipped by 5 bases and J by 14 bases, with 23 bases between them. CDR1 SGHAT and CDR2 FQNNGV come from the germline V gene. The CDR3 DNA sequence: TGTGCCAGCAGCCCTCCAACTCACAGGATCGGTTTGTATTTT. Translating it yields CASSPPTHRIGLYF.

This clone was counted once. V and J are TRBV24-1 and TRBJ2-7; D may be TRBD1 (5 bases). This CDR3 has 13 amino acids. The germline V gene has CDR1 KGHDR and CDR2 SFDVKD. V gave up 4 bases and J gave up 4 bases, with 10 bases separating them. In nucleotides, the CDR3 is TGTGCCACCAGTGAGGCAGGGTTTTACGAGCAGTACTTC. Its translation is CATSEAGFYEQYF.

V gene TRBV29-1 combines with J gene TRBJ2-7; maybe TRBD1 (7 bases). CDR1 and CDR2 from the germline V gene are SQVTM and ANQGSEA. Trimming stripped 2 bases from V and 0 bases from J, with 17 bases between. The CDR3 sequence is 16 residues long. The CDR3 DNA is TGCAGCGTTGAATTCAGGGGGGCTGGGGGCTCCTACGAGCAGTACTTC. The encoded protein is CSVEFRGAGGSYEQYF.

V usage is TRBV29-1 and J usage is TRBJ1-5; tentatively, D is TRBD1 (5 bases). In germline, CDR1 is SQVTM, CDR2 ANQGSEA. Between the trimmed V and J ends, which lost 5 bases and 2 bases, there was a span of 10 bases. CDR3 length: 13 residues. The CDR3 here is CSVQGTGNQPQHF. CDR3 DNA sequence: TGCAGCGTTCAGGGCACGGGCAATCAGCCCCAGCATTTT.

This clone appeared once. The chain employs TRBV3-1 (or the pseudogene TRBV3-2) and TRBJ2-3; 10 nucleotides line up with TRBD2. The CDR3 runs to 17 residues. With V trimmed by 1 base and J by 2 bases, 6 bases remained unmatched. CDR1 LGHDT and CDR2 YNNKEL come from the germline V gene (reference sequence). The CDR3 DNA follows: TGTGCCAGCAGCCAAGGGGCTAGCGGGGGATCCACAGATACGCAGTATTTT. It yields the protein CASSQGASGGSTDTQYF.

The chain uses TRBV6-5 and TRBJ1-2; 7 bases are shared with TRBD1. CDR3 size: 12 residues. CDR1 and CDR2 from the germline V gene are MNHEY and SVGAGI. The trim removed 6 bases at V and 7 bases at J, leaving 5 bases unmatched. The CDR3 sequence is CASRGQSSGYTF. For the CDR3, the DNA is TGTGCCAGCAGGGGACAGAGCAGTGGCTACACCTTC.

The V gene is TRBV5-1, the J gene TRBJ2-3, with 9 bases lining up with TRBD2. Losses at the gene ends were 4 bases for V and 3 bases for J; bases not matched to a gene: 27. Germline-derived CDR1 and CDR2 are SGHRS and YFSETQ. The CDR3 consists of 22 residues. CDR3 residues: CASSRSGLEGLAGGQLTDTQYF. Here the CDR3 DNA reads TGCGCCAGCAGCCGGTCGGGACTTGAGGGATTGGCGGGGGGGCAATTGACAGATACGCAGTATTTT.

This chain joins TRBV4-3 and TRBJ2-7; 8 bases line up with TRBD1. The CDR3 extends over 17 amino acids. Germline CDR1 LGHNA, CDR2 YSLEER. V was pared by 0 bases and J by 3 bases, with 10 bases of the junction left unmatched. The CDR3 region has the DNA TGCGCCAGCAGCCAAGATCGGACAGGGTCTCTTTTCTACGAGCAGTACTTC. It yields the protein CASSQDRTGSLFYEQYF.